This passage covers 14 T cell receptor beta chains from one sample sequenced in a study of blood T cells in healthy people across ages. The authors ran a second PCR of roughly 6 to 11 cycles using a sample-barcoded 5' primer and a J-beta primer mix. MiXCR was run by TCRdb on the 5' RACE reads, yielding one entry per CDR3 protein. Among under 750,000 distinct CDR3 sequences listed, around half were seen once. The source material was blood. Source of these receptors: an elderly man in good health.

This chain uses TRBV7-9 with TRBJ2-5; D is uncertain. The J call may be mistaken, given a closer DNA end match to TRBJ2-7. This CDR3 comprises 13 residues. Germline lookup yields CDR1 SEHNR and CDR2 FQNEAQ (reference sequence). The CDR3 DNA is TGTGCCAGCAGCTTAGGGGCGGTTTACGAGCAGTACTTC. It yields the protein CASSLGAVYEQYF.

This chain uses TRBV20-1 with TRBJ2-1; no reliable D call. Germline V CDR1 and CDR2: DFQATT, SNEGSKA (reference sequence). The CDR3 loop spans 10 amino acids. V dropped 6 bases and J dropped 6 bases, with 6 bases sitting between them. The CDR3 DNA reads TGCAGTGCACGTATCAATGAGCAGTTCTTC. Translating gives CSARINEQFF.

The chain links TRBV7-9 to TRBJ1-2; maybe TRBD1 (5 bases). V was clipped by 5 bases and J by 6 bases, with 25 bases between them. Per germline, CDR1 SEHNR and CDR2 FQNEAQ (reference sequence). This CDR3 region has 17 residues. The CDR3 region has the DNA TGTGCCAGCAGCGTAGGTTTGTCTAGGCGGATACAGGATGGCTACACCTTC. Amino acid sequence: CASSVGLSRRIQDGYTF.

This clonotype was counted once. The CDR3: CASSSKKDRGDEKLFF. For the CDR3, the DNA is TGCGCCAGCAGCTCCAAGAAGGACAGGGGAGATGAAAAACTGTTTTTT. V and J are TRBV5-1 and TRBJ1-4; 9 bases fit TRBD1. This CDR3 is 16 amino acids long. Per the germline V gene, CDR1 is SGHRS and CDR2 is YFSETQ. After removal of 3 bases from V and 6 bases from J, the junction contained 9 bases not matched to a gene.

On this clonotype: Its ends do not fully match the called genes, so a read error is possible. For the CDR3, the DNA is TGTGCCAGCAGTGACCGACGGGCCCCGGGGAACCCTGAAGCTTTCTTT. This translates into CASSDRRAPGNPEAFF. The rearrangement uses TRBV25-1 and TRBJ1-1; D not resolved. The germline gives CDR1 MGHDK, CDR2 SYGVNS. The CDR3 is made up of 16 amino acids.

The V call is TRBV5-1, the J call TRBJ2-3; weak D call: TRBD2 (6 bases). Germline values: CDR1 SGHRS, CDR2 YFSETQ. CDR3 length: 16 residues. V lost 0 bases, J lost 2 bases, and 13 bases lay in between. CDR3 residues: CASSLEGLPSTDTQYF. The CDR3 nucleotides are TGCGCCAGCAGCTTGGAGGGACTCCCCTCCACAGATACGCAGTATTTT.

This clonotype was detected only once. The V gene is TRBV7-9, the J gene TRBJ1-2; TRBD1 agrees at 7 bases. With 7 bases clipped from V and 3 bases from J, the junction kept 8 bases outside the gene matches. CDR1 and CDR2 from the germline V gene are SEHNR and FQNEAQ (reference sequence). CDR3 size: 14 residues. Here the CDR3 reads CASKDRELDYGYTF. CDR3 DNA: TGTGCCAGCAAAGACAGGGAGTTGGACTATGGCTACACCTTC.

This clonotype was detected once. The junction and the germline gene differ at one end; a read error may be behind it. V usage is TRBV29-1 and J usage is TRBJ2-5; TRBD2 aligns across 10 bases. The CDR3 runs to 14 residues. CDR1 is SQVTM, CDR2 ANQGSEA, per germline. The CDR3 here is CSVDPLAGSETQCF. The CDR3 DNA follows: TGCAGCGTTGATCCACTAGCGGGGTCAGAGACCCAGTGCTTC.

The chain combines TRBV28 with TRBJ2-5; 10 nucleotides align to TRBD1. The end of the DNA is better explained by TRBJ2-7, so the J call may be wrong. The CDR3 spans 14 residues. From germline, CDR1 is MDHEN and CDR2 SYDVKM. Written as DNA, the CDR3 is TGTGCCAGCAGCCCCCGGACAGGGGGAAACGAGCAGTACTTC. Its translation is CASSPRTGGNEQYF.

The chain combines TRBV15 with TRBJ2-5; TRBD2 matches at 14 bases. The DNA end lines up better with TRBJ2-7; the J call may be wrong. Germline assignment: CDR1 LNHNV and CDR2 YYDKDF (reference sequence). The CDR3 runs 14 residues. CDR3 sequence (DNA): TGTGCCACCAGCATCGGACTAGCGGGGGGCGAGCAGTACTTC. It specifies CATSIGLAGGEQYF.

The rearrangement joins TRBV27 to TRBJ1-2, with a possible D match to TRBD1 (6 bases). This CDR3 region has 15 residues. V dropped 5 bases and J dropped 0 bases, with 13 bases sitting between them. Germline V gene data show CDR1 as MNHEY and CDR2 as SMNVEV (reference sequence). The CDR3 coding sequence is TGTGCCAGCAGTCCACGGACAGTAGCTAACTATGGCTACACCTTC. It translates to CASSPRTVANYGYTF.

Only one count was recorded for this clonotype. The gene calls are TRBV20-1 and TRBJ2-5, with unresolved D. The CDR3 runs to 14 residues. The V and J ends lost 3 bases and 2 bases respectively, with 13 bases between them. Per the germline V gene, CDR1 is DFQATT and CDR2 is SNEGSKA (reference sequence). CDR3 nucleotides: TGCAGTGCTAGTACTTTACCCAGACAAGAGACCCAGTACTTC. Its translation: CSASTLPRQETQYF.

The chain employs TRBV6-5 and TRBJ2-3, with 10 bases matching TRBD2. The V and J ends lost 7 bases and 4 bases, in that order; junction bases with no gene match: 2. Looked up from germline, CDR1 is MNHEY and CDR2 is SVGAGI. The CDR3 has 13 amino acids. The CDR3 DNA is TGTGCCAGCACACTAGCGGGGTCAGATACGCAGTATTTT. Amino acids: CASTLAGSDTQYF.

The chain uses TRBV12-3 or TRBV12-4 and TRBJ2-7; 7 bases are shared with TRBD1. CDR3 length equals 14 residues. Trimming at V came to 7 bases and at J to 5 bases, leaving 11 bases not matched to a gene. The CDR3 DNA sequence: TGTGCCAGCACCAACCCTCAAGGGGGCCACGAGCAGTACTTC. Protein product: CASTNPQGGHEQYF.